This TCR beta chain is from a study of T-cell memory formation after mild COVID-19. Across the study: Among the donors, TCR clusters were largely specific to each donor.

TCRdb ran MiXCR on the 5' RACE reads and lists one entry per CDR3 protein. The sample has approximately 100,000 distinct CDR3 sequences; about 18% are singletons. This clonotype was counted between two and nine times. With 0 bases removed from V and 2 bases from J, the gap between germline ends came to 7 bases. Per germline, CDR1 GTSNPN and CDR2 SVGIG (reference sequence). This CDR3 is 13 amino acids long. The chain has TRBV30 and TRBJ1-1; D not resolved. The clonotype comes from an adult woman who had mild COVID-19 (a few samples of this study predate the infection). Cell type and time point are not known. The sequencing sample was made of PBMCs or a T cell subset sorted from them (not recorded which). In DNA form, the CDR3 reads TGTGCCTGGAGTGTCAACGTCAACACTGAAGCTTTCTTT. Translating it yields CAWSVNVNTEAFF.